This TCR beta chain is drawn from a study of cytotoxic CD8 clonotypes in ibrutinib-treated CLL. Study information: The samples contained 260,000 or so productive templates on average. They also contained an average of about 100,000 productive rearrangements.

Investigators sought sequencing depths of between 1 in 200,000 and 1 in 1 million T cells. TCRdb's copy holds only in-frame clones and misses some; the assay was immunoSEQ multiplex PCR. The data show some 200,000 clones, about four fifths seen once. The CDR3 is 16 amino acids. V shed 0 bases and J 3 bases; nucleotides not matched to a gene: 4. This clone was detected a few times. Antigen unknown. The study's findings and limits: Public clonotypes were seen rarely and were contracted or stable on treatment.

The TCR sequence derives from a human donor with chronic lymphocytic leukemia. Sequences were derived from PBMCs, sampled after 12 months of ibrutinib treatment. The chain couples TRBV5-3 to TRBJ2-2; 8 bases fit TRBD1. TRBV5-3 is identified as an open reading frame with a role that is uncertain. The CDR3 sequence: CARSLVRQGHTGELFF. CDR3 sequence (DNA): TGTGCCAGAAGCTTGGTCCGACAGGGGCACACCGGGGAGCTGTTTTTT.